This T cell receptor beta chain came from a study of persistence of HIV-infected CD4 T cells. Cells were stimulated with CMV-infected fibroblast lysates at 10 ug/mL. Memory cells lacking CD40L and CD69 with high CD45RO were sorted. The V segment lost 7 bases and the J segment 0 bases; nucleotides outside the gene matches: 4. Germline loops: CDR1 SNHLY, CDR2 FYNNEI. The CDR3 is made up of 16 amino acids. This clone was seen just once. What it binds is not known. The immunoSEQ assay was version 4, run in survey mode. Assay: immunoSEQ multiplex PCR; the TCRdb copy retains only in-frame clones and omits some. The table shows 25,000 to 35,000 clones, with more than 75% occurring only once.

This specimen consisted of CD4+ T cells sorted from PBMCs after roughly 17-hour stimulation, obtained from a patient who received antiretroviral therapy. This TCR was recovered from an adult man with HIV who was CMV-seropositive. The chain carries TRBV2 and TRBJ2-6; TRBD1 matches 9 bases. The CDR3 DNA reads as TGTGCCAGCACGCGGGACAGGGCCTCTGGGGCCAACGTCCTGACTTTC. The encoded protein is CASTRDRASGANVLTF.